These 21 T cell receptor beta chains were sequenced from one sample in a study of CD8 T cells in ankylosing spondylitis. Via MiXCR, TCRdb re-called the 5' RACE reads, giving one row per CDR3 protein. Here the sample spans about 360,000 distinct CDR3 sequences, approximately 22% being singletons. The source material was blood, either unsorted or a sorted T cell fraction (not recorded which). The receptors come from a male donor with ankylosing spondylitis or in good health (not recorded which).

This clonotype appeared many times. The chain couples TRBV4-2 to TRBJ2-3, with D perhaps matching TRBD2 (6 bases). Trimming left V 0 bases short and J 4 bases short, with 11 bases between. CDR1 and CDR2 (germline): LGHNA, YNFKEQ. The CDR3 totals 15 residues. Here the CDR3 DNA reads TGTGCCAGCAGCCAAGACGGGGACTCCGCAGATACGCAGTATTTT. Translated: CASSQDGDSADTQYF.

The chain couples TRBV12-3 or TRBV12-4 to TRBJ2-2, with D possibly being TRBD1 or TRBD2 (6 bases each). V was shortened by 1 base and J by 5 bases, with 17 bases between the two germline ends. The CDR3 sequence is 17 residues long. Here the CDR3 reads CASSLESRGLGTGELFF. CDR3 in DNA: TGTGCCAGCAGTTTAGAAAGTCGGGGGCTTGGGACCGGGGAGCTGTTTTTT.

This CDR3 reads CSARGLGQGPGEQYF. CDR3 coding DNA: TGCAGTGCTAGGGGTTTGGGACAGGGGCCAGGGGAGCAGTACTTC. V and J are TRBV20-1 and TRBJ2-7, with TRBD1 identical over 10 bases. J gave up 7 bases and V 3 bases, and 12 bases lay outside the gene matches. Germline values: CDR1 DFQATT, CDR2 SNEGSKA (reference sequence). CDR3 length: 15 amino acids.

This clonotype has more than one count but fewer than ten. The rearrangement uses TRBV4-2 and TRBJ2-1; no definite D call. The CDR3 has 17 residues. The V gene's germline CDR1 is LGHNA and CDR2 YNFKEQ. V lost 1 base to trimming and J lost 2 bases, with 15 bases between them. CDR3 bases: TGTGCCAGCAGCCAAGGTTCGGCGTATTCTACCTACAATGAGCAGTTCTTC. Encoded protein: CASSQGSAYSTYNEQFF.

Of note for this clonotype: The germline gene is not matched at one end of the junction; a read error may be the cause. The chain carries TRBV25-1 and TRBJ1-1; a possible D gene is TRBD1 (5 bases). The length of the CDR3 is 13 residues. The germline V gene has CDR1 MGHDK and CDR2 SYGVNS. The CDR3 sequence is CASSEAGEAEAFF. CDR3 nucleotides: TGTGCCAGCAGTGAAGCGGGGGAGGCTGAGGCTTTCTTT.

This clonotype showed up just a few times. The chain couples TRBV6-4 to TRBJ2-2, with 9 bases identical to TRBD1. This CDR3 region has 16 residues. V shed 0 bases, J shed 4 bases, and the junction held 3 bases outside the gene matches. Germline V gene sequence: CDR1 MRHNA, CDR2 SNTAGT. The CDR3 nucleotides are TGTGCCAGCAGTGACTCGGGACAGGGAGCCACCGGGGAGCTGTTTTTT. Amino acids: CASSDSGQGATGELFF.

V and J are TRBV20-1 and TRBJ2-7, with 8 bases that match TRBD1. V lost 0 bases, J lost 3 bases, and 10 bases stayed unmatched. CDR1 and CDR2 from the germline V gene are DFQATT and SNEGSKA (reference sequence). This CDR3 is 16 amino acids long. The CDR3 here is CSARDADRGLIYEQYF. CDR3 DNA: TGCAGTGCTAGAGATGCAGACAGGGGACTGATCTACGAGCAGTACTTC.

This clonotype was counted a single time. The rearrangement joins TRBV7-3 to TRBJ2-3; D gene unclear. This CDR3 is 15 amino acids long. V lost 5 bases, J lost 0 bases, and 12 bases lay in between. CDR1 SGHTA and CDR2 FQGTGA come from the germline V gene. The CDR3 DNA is TGTGCCAGCAGCCCCCTCATGGGTAGCACAGATACGCAGTATTTT. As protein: CASSPLMGSTDTQYF.

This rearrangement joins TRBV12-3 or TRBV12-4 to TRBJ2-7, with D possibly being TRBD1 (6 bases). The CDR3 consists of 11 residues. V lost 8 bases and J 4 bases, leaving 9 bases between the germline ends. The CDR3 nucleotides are TGTGCCAGCGGGGGCGAGTACGAGCAGTACTTC. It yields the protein CASGGEYEQYF.

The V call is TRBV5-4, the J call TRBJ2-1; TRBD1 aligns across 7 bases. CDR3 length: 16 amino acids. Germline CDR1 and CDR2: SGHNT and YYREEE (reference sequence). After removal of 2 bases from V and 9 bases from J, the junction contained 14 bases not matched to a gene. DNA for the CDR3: TGTGCCAGCAGCTTCGGGGTAGGGGGCCCTTTAGGTGAGCAGTTCTTC. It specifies CASSFGVGGPLGEQFF.

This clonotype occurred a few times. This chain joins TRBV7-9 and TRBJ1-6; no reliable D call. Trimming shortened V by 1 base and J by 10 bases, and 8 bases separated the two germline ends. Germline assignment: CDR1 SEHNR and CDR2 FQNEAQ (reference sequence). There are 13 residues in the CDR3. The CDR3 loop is CASSLGAVSPLHF. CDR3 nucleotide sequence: TGTGCCAGCAGCTTAGGGGCAGTCTCACCCCTCCACTTT.

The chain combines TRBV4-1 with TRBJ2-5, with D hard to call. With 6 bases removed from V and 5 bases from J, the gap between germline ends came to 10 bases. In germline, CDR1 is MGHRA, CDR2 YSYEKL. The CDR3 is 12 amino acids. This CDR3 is CASSPTGETQYF. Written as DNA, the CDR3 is TGCGCCAGCAGTCCCACCGGGGAGACCCAGTACTTC.

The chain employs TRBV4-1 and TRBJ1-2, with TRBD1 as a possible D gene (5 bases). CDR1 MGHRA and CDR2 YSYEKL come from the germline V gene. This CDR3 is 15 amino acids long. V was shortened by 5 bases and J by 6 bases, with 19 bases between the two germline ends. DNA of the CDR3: TGCGCCAGCAGCTCCAACCGGGGACTGGCCCATGGCTACACCTTC. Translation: CASSSNRGLAHGYTF.

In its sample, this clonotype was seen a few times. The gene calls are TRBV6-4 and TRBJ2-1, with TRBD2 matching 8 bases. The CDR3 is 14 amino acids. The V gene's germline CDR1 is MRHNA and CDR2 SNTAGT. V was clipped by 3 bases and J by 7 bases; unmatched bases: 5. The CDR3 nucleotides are TGTGCCAGCAGTGATCGGGGGGGGCCTAATGAGCAGTTCTTC. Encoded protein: CASSDRGGPNEQFF.

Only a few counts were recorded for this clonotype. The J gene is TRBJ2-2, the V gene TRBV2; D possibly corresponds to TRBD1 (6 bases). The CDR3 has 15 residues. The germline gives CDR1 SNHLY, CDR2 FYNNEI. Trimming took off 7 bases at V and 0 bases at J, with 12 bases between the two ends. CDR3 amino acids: CASMAGTTNTGELFF. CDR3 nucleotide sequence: TGTGCCAGCATGGCCGGGACAACGAACACCGGGGAGCTGTTTTTT. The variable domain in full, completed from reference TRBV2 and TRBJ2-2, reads EPEVTQTPSHQVTQMGQEVILRCVPISNHLYFYWYRQILGQKVEFLVSFYNNEISEKSEIFDDQFSVERPDGSNFTLKIRSTKLEDSAMYFCASMAGTTNTGELFFGEGSRLTVL.

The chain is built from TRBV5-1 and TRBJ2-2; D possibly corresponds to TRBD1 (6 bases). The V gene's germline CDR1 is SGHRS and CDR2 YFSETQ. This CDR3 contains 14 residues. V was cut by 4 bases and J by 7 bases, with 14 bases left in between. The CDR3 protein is CASSLADRNGELFF. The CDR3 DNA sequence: TGCGCCAGCAGCCTGGCCGACAGGAACGGGGAGCTGTTTTTT.

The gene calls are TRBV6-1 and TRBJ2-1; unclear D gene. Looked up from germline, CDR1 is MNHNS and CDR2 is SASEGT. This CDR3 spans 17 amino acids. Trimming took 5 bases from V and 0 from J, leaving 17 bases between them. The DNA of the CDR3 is TGTGCCAGCAGTCCACATCTGGGTCAGCCCTCCTACAATGAGCAGTTCTTC. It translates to CASSPHLGQPSYNEQFF.

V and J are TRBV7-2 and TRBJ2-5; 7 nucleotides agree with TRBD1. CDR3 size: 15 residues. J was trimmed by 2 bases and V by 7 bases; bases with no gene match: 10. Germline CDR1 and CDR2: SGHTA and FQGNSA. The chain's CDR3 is CASKPGTASQETQYF. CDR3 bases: TGTGCCAGCAAACCGGGGACAGCCTCTCAAGAGACCCAGTACTTC. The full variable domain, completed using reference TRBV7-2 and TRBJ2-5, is GAGVSQSPSNKVTEKGKDVELRCDPISGHTALYWYRQSLGQGLEFLIYFQGNSAPDKSGLPSDRFSAERTGGSVSTLTIQRTQQEDSAVYLCASKPGTASQETQYFGPGTRLLVL.

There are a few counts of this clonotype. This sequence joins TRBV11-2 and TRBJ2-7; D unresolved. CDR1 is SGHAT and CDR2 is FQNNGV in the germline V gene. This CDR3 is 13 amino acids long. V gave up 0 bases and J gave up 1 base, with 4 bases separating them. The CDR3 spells CASSLEVSYEQYF. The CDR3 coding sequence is TGTGCCAGCAGCTTAGAGGTTTCCTACGAGCAGTACTTC.

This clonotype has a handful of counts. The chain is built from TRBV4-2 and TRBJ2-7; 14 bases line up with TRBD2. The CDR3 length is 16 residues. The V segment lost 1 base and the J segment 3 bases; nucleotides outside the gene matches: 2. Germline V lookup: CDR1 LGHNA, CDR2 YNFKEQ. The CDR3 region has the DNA TGTGCCAGCAGCCAAGGAGGGACTAGCGGGGGCTACGAGCAGTACTTC. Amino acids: CASSQGGTSGGYEQYF.

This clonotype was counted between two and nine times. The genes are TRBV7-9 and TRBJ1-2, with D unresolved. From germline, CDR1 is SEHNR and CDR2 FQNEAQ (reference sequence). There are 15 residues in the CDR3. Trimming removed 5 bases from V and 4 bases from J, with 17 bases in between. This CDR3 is CASSPIQTGGYGYTF. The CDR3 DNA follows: TGTGCCAGCAGCCCGATACAGACCGGAGGCTATGGCTACACCTTC.